What follows are 5 T cell receptor beta chains derived from one specimen sequenced in a study of T cell repertoires in cytomegalovirus infection. TCRdb recomputed calls from the reads with MiXCR, one row per CDR3 protein. The sample holds roughly 230,000 distinct CDR3 sequences, 17% seen once. What was sequenced was CD8+ T cells from PBMCs. These receptors were obtained from a human donor in good health (CMV status not recorded). Some clones in this sample may be carry-over from other donors' samples.

This clonotype came up many times. The CDR3 nucleotides read TGTGCCAGCAGTTCAGGCAGCTACTATGGCTACACCTTC. Its protein is CASSSGSYYGYTF. The chain is built from TRBV27 and TRBJ1-2, with D uncertain. V lost 4 bases and J 3 bases, leaving 9 bases between the germline ends. This CDR3 has 13 amino acids. Germline-derived CDR1 and CDR2 are MNHEY and SMNVEV (reference sequence).

This chain uses TRBV28 with TRBJ2-4; D possibly corresponds to TRBD2 (7 bases). Trimming shortened V by 4 bases and J by 1 base, and 17 bases separated the two germline ends. The CDR3 is made up of 17 amino acids. CDR1 and CDR2 (germline): MDHEN, SYDVKM. This CDR3 reads CASSSLEGDYAKNIQYF. The CDR3 nucleotides read TGTGCCAGCAGTTCACTCGAGGGGGACTATGCCAAAAACATTCAGTACTTC.

Of note for this clonotype: The CDR3 does not close with the conserved phenylalanine or tryptophan, likely indicating a read error. The V and J genes are TRBV28 and TRBJ2-3; the D is unclear. The CDR3 loop spans 12 amino acids. The V and J ends lost 5 bases and 0 bases respectively, with 3 bases between them. The germline V gene encodes CDR1 MDHEN and CDR2 SYDVKM. The CDR3 nucleotides read TGTGCCAGCAGTCCAAGCACAGATACGCAGTATTTA. Its protein is CASSPSTDTQYL.

Ten or more counts support this clonotype. The V and J genes are TRBV7-6 and TRBJ1-1; D is possibly TRBD1 (6 bases). Trimming left V 0 bases short and J 2 bases short, with 13 bases between. CDR3 length: 16 amino acids. Germline CDR1 SGHVS, CDR2 FNYEAQ. CDR3 sequence: CASSLAAAGGNTEAFF. The CDR3 nucleotides are TGTGCCAGCAGCTTAGCGGCGGCGGGGGGCAACACTGAAGCTTTCTTT.

This clonotype was picked up many times. The chain is built from TRBV12-3 or TRBV12-4 and TRBJ1-1, with 8 positions matching TRBD1. V lost 6 bases to trimming and J lost 0 bases; unmatched junction nucleotides: 3. This CDR3 comprises 14 residues. CDR3 in DNA: TGTGCCAGCAGCCCGACAGGGGTGAACACTGAAGCTTTCTTT. Translation: CASSPTGVNTEAFF.